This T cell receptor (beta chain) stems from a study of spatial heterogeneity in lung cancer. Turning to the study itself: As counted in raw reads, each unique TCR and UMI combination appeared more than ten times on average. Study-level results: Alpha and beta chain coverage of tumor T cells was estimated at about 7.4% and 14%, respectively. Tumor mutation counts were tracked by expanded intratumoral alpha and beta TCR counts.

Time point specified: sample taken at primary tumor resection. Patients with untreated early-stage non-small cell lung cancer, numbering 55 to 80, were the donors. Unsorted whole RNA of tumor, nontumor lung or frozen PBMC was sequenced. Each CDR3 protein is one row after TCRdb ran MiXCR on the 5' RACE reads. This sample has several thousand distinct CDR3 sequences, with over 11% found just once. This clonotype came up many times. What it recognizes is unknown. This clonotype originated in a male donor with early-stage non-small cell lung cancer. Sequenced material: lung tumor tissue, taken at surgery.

The CDR3 DNA sequence: TGTGCCAGCAGTATTCGTACTAGCGGGAGTTTTGGTGAGCAGTTCTTC. This encodes CASSIRTSGSFGEQFF. This chain uses TRBV7-2 with TRBJ2-1; 11 nucleotides align to TRBD2. CDR3 length: 16 amino acids. Germline V gives CDR1 SGHTA, CDR2 FQGNSA. The V gene end was trimmed by 6 bases and the J gene end by 9 bases; junction bases not matched to a gene: 13.